This T cell receptor (beta chain) was profiled in a study of identical twins. Whole-study findings and limits: Modeled out-of-frame TCR alpha sharing in monozygotic twins fell below observed levels. There is a chance that invariant MAIT and iNKT cells partially muddied zero-insertion analyses.

The table lists this clonotype with a few counts. What it binds is not known. TCRdb fed the 5' RACE reads into MiXCR, producing one record per CDR3 protein. The profile shows nearly 900,000 distinct CDR3 sequences, 12% of them singletons. This same sample was also part of a study on yellow fever vaccine responses in identical twins.

Input material: PBMCs. This sequence originates from a woman under 30 in good health.

The CDR3 protein is CSVVRRDNTEAFF. The CDR3 DNA reads as TGCAGCGTTGTCCGCAGGGATAACACTGAAGCTTTCTTT. This sequence joins TRBV29-1 and TRBJ1-1, with D maybe TRBD1 (5 bases). Trimming removed 4 bases from V and 2 bases from J, with 11 bases in between. Germline V gene data show CDR1 as SQVTM and CDR2 as ANQGSEA. The CDR3 spans 13 residues.